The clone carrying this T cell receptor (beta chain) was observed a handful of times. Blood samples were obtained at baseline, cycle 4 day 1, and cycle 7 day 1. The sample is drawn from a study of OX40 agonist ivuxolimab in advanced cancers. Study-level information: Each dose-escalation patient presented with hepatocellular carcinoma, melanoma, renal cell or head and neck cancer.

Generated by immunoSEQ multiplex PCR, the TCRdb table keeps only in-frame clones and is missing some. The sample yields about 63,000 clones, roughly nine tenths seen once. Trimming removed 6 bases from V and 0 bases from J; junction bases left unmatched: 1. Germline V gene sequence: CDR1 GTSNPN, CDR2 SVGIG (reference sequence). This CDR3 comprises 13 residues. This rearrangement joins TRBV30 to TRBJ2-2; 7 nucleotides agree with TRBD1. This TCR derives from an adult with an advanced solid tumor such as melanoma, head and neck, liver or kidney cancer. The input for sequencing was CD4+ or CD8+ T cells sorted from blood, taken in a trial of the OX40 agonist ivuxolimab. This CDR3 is CACGTANTGELFF. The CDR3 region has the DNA TGTGCCTGCGGGACAGCGAACACCGGGGAGCTGTTTTTT.